Below, one T cell receptor (beta chain) is given with its context. These data belong to a study of shared clonotypes between healthy human individuals. Assay execution proceeded at the deep level. Data came from immunoSEQ multiplex PCR; TCRdb stores just in-frame clones and leaves some out. The sample consists of about 1.4 million clones, about 96% of them appearing once. Looked up from germline, CDR1 is MDHEN and CDR2 is SYDVKM. This CDR3 has 16 residues. Trimming took 5 bases from V and 0 from J; bases not matched to a gene: 5. The donor cohort consisted entirely of Caucasian adults residing in Nashville, Tennessee. The study separated CD4+ cells into CD45RA+ naive and CD45RA-negative memory subsets.

The chain uses TRBV28 and TRBJ2-3; 10 nucleotides match TRBD2. The sample taken for sequencing was naive CD4+ T cells sorted from blood. The subset: CD45RA+ positively selected. The source is a man aged 25 to 45 in good health. The CDR3, as DNA: TGTGCCAGCAGTCAAACTAGCGGGGCAAGCACAGATACGCAGTATTTT. This translates into CASSQTSGASTDTQYF.